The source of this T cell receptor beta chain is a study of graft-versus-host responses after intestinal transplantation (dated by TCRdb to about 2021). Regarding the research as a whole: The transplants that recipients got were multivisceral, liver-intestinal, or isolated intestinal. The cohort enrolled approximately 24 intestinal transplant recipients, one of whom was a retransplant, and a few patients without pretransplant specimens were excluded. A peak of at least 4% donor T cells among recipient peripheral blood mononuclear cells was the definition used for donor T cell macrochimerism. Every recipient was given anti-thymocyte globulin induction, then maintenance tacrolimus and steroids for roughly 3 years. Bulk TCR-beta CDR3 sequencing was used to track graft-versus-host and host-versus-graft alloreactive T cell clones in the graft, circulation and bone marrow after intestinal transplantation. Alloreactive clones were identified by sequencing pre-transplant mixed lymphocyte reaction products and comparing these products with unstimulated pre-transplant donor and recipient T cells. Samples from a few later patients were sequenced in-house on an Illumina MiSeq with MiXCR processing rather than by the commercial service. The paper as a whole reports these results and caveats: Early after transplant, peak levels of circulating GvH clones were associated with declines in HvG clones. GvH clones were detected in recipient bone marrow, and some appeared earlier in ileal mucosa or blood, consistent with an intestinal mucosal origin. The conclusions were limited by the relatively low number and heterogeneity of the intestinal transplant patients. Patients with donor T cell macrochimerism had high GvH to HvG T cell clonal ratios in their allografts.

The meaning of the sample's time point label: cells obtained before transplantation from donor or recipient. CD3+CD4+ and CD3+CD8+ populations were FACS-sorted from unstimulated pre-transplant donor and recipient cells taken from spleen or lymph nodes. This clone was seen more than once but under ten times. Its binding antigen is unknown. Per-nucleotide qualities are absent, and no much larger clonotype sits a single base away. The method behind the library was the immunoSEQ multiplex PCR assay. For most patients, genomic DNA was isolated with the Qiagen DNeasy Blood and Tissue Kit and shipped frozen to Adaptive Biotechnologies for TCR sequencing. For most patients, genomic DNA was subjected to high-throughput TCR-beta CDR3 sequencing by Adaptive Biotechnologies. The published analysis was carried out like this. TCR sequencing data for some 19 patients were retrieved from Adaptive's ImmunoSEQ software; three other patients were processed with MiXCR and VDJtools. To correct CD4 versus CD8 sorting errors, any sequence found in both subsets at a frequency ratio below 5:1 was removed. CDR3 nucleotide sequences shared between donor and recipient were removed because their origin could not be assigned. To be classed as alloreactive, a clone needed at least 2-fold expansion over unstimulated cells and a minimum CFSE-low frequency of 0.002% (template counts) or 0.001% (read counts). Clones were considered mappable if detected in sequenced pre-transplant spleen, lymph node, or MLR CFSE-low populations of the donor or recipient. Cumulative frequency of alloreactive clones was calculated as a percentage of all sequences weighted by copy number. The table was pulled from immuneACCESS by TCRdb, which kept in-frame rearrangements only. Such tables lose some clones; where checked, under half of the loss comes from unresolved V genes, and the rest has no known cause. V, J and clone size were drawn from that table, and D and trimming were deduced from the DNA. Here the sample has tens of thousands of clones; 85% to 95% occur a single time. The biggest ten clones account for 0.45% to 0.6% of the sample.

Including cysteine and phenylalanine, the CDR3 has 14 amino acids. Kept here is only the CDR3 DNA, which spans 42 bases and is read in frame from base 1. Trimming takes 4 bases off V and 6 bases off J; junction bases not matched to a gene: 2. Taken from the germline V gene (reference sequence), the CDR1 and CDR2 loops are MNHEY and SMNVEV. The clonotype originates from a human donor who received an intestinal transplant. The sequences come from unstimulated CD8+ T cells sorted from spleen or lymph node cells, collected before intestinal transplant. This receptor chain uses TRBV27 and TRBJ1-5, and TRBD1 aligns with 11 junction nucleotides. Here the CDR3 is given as CASSWGTGGQPQHF. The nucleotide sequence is TGTGCCAGCAGTTGGGGGACAGGGGGTCAGCCCCAGCATTTT.